These 14 T cell receptor beta chains were all obtained from the same sample, sequenced in a study of regulatory T cells in long-lasting Graves disease. Time point meaning: persistent/refractory GD, antithyroid drugs over 5 years with positive TRAb. PBMC-extracted RNA yielded the TCR library. CDR3 regions were amplified by Arm-PCR using iRepertoire HTBI primers to build TCR beta libraries. TCRdb called the multiplex PCR reads again in MiXCR, with one record for every CDR3 protein. The sample shows approximately 690,000 distinct CDR3 sequences, about 32% of them seen only once. The sample in question was peripheral blood mononuclear cells (PBMCs), obtained when the disease was refractory, from a patient treated with antithyroid drugs. These TCRs come from a female donor with Graves disease.

This clonotype was seen more than once but under ten times. The gene calls are TRBV2 and TRBJ2-5; 9 bases are a match to TRBD1. Germline lookup yields CDR1 SNHLY and CDR2 FYNNEI. Trimming took 6 bases from V and 5 from J; bases not matched to a gene: 10. The CDR3 contains 15 residues. CDR3 sequence: CASREYTGGGETQYF. The CDR3 DNA reads as TGTGCCAGCAGAGAATATACAGGGGGCGGTGAGACCCAGTACTTC. Combining the CDR3 with reference TRBV2 and TRBJ2-5 gives the whole variable domain EPEVTQTPSHQVTQMGQEVILRCVPISNHLYFYWYRQILGQKVEFLVSFYNNEISEKSEIFDDQFSVERPDGSNFTLKIRSTKLEDSAMYFCASREYTGGGETQYFGPGTRLLVL.

The CDR3 DNA reads as TGTGCCAGCAGTGAGTTGTTGTCTAACTATGGCTACACCTTC. This sequence encodes CASSELLSNYGYTF. V usage is TRBV6-1 and J usage is TRBJ1-2, with no clear D. The CDR3 has 14 residues. Germline CDR1 MNHNS, CDR2 SASEGT. Between the trimmed V and J ends, which lost 3 bases and 0 bases, there was a span of 8 bases.

CDR3: CASSERKGDEQYF. The CDR3 nucleotides are TGTGCCAGCAGTGAACGCAAGGGGGACGAGCAGTACTTC. The chain uses TRBV6-1 and TRBJ2-7; D perhaps matches TRBD1 (6 bases). The CDR3 consists of 13 residues. Germline-derived CDR1 and CDR2 are MNHNS and SASEGT. V gave up 2 bases and J gave up 5 bases, with 10 bases separating them.

This chain connects TRBV20-1 to TRBJ1-5, with 9 nucleotides matching TRBD1. V lost 6 bases to trimming and J lost 2 bases; unmatched junction nucleotides: 5. Germline V gene data show CDR1 as DFQATT and CDR2 as SNEGSKA (reference sequence). The CDR3 is made up of 14 amino acids. CDR3 sequence (DNA): TGCAGTGCGACGAGGACAGGGGGCAATCAGCCCCAGCATTTT. It codes for CSATRTGGNQPQHF.

The chain is built from TRBV20-1 and TRBJ1-1; D is perhaps TRBD1 (6 bases). Germline CDR1 and CDR2: DFQATT and SNEGSKA (reference sequence). The CDR3 consists of 16 residues. Deletions cut 5 bases from V and 0 bases from J, with 19 bases between. The CDR3 spells CSASLRDTGMNTEAFF. Written as DNA, the CDR3 is TGCAGTGCTTCACTACGGGACACGGGGATGAACACTGAAGCTTTCTTT.

This clonotype came up a few times. A junction boundary mismatches the germline segment, possibly from a read error. The V gene is TRBV11-2, the J gene TRBJ2-7; 9 bases map to TRBD2. The CDR3 is 15 residues long. Germline V CDR1 and CDR2: SGHAT, FQNNGV. The CDR3, as DNA: TGCGCCAGCAGACCTAGGACTAGCGAAACCTACGAGCAGTACTTC. Translating it yields CASRPRTSETYEQYF. Full variable domain (missing parts from reference TRBV11-2 and TRBJ2-7): EAGVAQSPRYKIIEKRQSVAFWCNPISGHATLYWYQQILGQGPKLLIQFQNNGVVDDSQLPKDRFSAERLKGVDSTLKIQPAKLEDSAVYLCASRPRTSETYEQYFGPGTRLTVT.

The chain is built from TRBV5-1 and TRBJ1-1; TRBD1 agrees at 9 bases. This CDR3 is built from 18 residues. From germline, CDR1 is SGHRS and CDR2 YFSETQ. Losses at the gene ends were 1 base for V and 4 bases for J; bases not matched to a gene: 14. The CDR3 is CASSLPRGQGSWVTEAFF. CDR3 DNA sequence: TGCGCCAGCAGCTTGCCGAGGGGACAGGGTAGTTGGGTCACTGAAGCTTTCTTT.

This clonotype was recorded a few times. The chain employs TRBV6-1 and TRBJ1-1; maybe TRBD1 (6 bases). V was trimmed by 6 bases and J by 1 base, leaving 12 bases between them. CDR1 and CDR2 from the germline V gene are MNHNS and SASEGT. The CDR3 length is 14 residues. For the CDR3, the DNA is TGTGCCAGCAGGCAAGGGGGAAGGAACACTGAAGCTTTCTTT. Encoded protein: CASRQGGRNTEAFF.

The CDR3 is CASTPTGIGANVLTF. The CDR3 DNA reads as TGTGCCAGCACCCCGACAGGGATCGGGGCCAACGTCCTGACTTTC. The V and J genes are TRBV6-1 and TRBJ2-6; 7 nucleotides line up with TRBD1. Germline-derived CDR1 and CDR2 are MNHNS and SASEGT. V was clipped by 7 bases and J by 4 bases; unmatched bases: 7. CDR3 length: 15 residues.

Note on this clonotype: The junction and the germline gene differ at one end; a read error may be behind it. The chain employs TRBV12-3 or TRBV12-4 and TRBJ2-1, with D perhaps TRBD2 (6 bases). This CDR3 comprises 15 residues. CDR3 nucleotides: TGTGCCAGAAGTTTTTCCGGGAGCACCTACAATGAGCAGTTCTTC. Translation gives CARSFSGSTYNEQFF.

This chain links TRBV6-1 with TRBJ2-7; maybe TRBD1 (6 bases). This CDR3 has 12 residues. From germline, CDR1 is MNHNS and CDR2 SASEGT. V lost 4 bases, J lost 5 bases, and 9 bases lay in between. The CDR3 loop reads CASSAYRDEQYF. The CDR3 region has the DNA TGTGCCAGCAGTGCTTACAGGGACGAGCAGTACTTC.

The V and J genes are TRBV6-4 and TRBJ1-1; D is uncertain. V was cut by 0 bases and J by 4 bases, with 9 bases left in between. The CDR3 contains 14 residues. The germline CDR1 and CDR2 sequences are MRHNA and SNTAGT. Here the CDR3 DNA reads TGTGCCAGCAGTGACTCGGAGGAGAGCACTGAAGCTTTCTTT. Encoded protein: CASSDSEESTEAFF.

This clonotype came up many times. The J gene is TRBJ1-2, the V gene TRBV3-1, with 7 bases lining up with TRBD1. The CDR3 spans 12 residues. V lost 3 bases and J lost 10; bases outside the gene matches: 5. The germline V gene has CDR1 LGHDT and CDR2 YNNKEL (reference sequence). In DNA form, the CDR3 reads TGTGCCAGCAGCCAGCTAGACAGGGACTACACCTTC. Its translation: CASSQLDRDYTF.

The chain is built from TRBV9 and TRBJ1-2, with 7 bases identical to TRBD1. CDR1 and CDR2 from the germline V gene are SGDLS and YYNGEE. The CDR3 loop spans 15 amino acids. Losses at the gene ends were 3 bases for V and 5 bases for J; bases not matched to a gene: 10. The CDR3 DNA reads TGTGCCAGCAGCGCAGGCTATGGGACAGAGTATGGCTACACCTTC. Its protein product is CASSAGYGTEYGYTF. The full variable domain, with the rest looked up from reference TRBV9 and TRBJ1-2, is DSGVTQTPKHLITATGQRVTLRCSPRSGDLSVYWYQQSLDQGLQFLIQYYNGEERAKGNILERFSAQQFPDLHSELNLSSLELGDSALYFCASSAGYGTEYGYTFGSGTRLTVV.